The 9 T cell receptor beta chains reported below all come from one sample, sequenced in a study of early T cells in non-severe SARS-CoV-2 infection. TCRdb independently ran MiXCR on the 5' RACE reads; one entry per CDR3 protein. The sample has 100,000 to 130,000 distinct CDR3 sequences, roughly 10% seen once. Sequenced sample: whole blood. Source of these receptors: an adult who was a healthcare worker with PCR-confirmed SARS-CoV-2 infection or an uninfected control (not recorded which).

This clonotype was seen repeatedly, ten times or more. The CDR3 reads CSGGQLNQPQHF. CDR3 nucleotide sequence: TGCAGTGGGGGACAGCTTAATCAGCCCCAGCATTTT. The chain couples TRBV20-1 to TRBJ1-5, with TRBD1 matching over 7 bases. Germline V gene data show CDR1 as DFQATT and CDR2 as SNEGSKA (reference sequence). The CDR3 is made up of 12 amino acids. V trimming: 7 bases; J trimming: 4 bases; junction bases outside the gene matches: 4.

The genes are TRBV12-3 or TRBV12-4 and TRBJ2-7, with 11 bases lining up with TRBD2. The CDR3 is made up of 15 amino acids. V trimming: 6 bases; J trimming: 3 bases; junction bases outside the gene matches: 7. In DNA, the CDR3 is TGTGCCAGCAGCCCTAAACTAGCGGGAGTCTACGAGCAGTACTTC. Its protein is CASSPKLAGVYEQYF.

This chain uses TRBV5-4 with TRBJ2-4; 12 bases map to TRBD2. With V trimmed by 0 bases and J by 9 bases, 10 bases remained unmatched. This CDR3 is built from 17 residues. The germline gives CDR1 SGHNT, CDR2 YYREEE (reference sequence). CDR3 coding DNA: TGTGCCAGCAGCTTGGATAAGACTAGCGGGAGATTCGGCATTCAGTACTTC. Translated, it gives CASSLDKTSGRFGIQYF.

The genes are TRBV7-9 and TRBJ2-7; 8 bases are a match to TRBD2. The CDR3 spans 13 residues. The J segment lost 4 bases and the V segment lost 5 bases, leaving 4 bases of the junction unmatched. CDR1 and CDR2 (germline): SEHNR, FQNEAQ (reference sequence). CDR3 DNA: TGTGCCAGCAGCCGGGAGGGTCCTTACGAGCAGTACTTC. Residues: CASSREGPYEQYF.

This clonotype was recorded a few times. This sequence joins TRBV5-4 and TRBJ2-1; the match to TRBD1 covers 7 bases. The CDR3 runs to 16 residues. The germline gives CDR1 SGHNT, CDR2 YYREEE (reference sequence). V shed 4 bases and J 7 bases; nucleotides not matched to a gene: 14. The CDR3: CASSRGTALTFNEQFF. The CDR3 DNA sequence: TGTGCCAGCAGCAGAGGGACAGCGTTAACGTTTAATGAGCAGTTCTTC.

This clonotype showed up just a few times. The J gene is TRBJ2-7, the V gene TRBV5-6; D call uncertain. V was shortened by 4 bases and J by 5 bases, with 13 bases between the two germline ends. This CDR3 is built from 13 residues. CDR1 is SGHDT and CDR2 is YYEEEE in the germline V gene. The CDR3 loop is CASSMTEENEQYF. Written as DNA, the CDR3 is TGTGCCAGCAGCATGACTGAGGAAAACGAGCAGTACTTC.

There are a few counts of this clonotype. J is TRBJ2-7 and V is TRBV7-2; possibly TRBD2 for D (6 bases). The CDR3 contains 13 residues. V was trimmed by 4 bases and J by 5 bases, leaving 12 bases between them. CDR1 is SGHTA and CDR2 is FQGNSA in the germline V gene. Here the CDR3 DNA reads TGTGCCAGCAGCTCCCGGAGGGGCCACGAGCAGTACTTC. Translating gives CASSSRRGHEQYF.

This clonotype was recorded a few times. The CDR3 DNA follows: TGTGCCAGCAGCTTATGGACCGAAAGCTCCTACGAGCAGTACTTC. This codes for CASSLWTESSYEQYF. The chain uses TRBV11-2 and TRBJ2-7; no clear D. CDR1 and CDR2 from the germline V gene are SGHAT and FQNNGV. V lost 2 bases to trimming and J lost 0 bases, with 11 bases between them. This CDR3 is built from 15 residues.

This rearrangement joins TRBV28 to TRBJ2-3, with D perhaps TRBD1 (5 bases). Per germline, CDR1 MDHEN and CDR2 SYDVKM. CDR3 length: 11 residues. Trimming shortened V by 2 bases and J by 12 bases, and 9 bases separated the two germline ends. The CDR3 DNA is TGTGCCAGCAGTTTAAGGGGAAGTCAGTATTTT. It specifies CASSLRGSQYF.